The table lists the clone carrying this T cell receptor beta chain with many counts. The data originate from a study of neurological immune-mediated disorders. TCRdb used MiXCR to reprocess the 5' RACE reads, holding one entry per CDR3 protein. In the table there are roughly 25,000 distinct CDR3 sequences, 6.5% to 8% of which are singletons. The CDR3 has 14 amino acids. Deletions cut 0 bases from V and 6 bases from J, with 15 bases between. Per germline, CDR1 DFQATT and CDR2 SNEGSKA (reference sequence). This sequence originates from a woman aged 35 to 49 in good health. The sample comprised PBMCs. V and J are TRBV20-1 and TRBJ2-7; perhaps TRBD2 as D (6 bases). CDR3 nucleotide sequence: TGCAGTGCTAGAGATGTGGGAGGAGGGATCGAGCAGTACTTC. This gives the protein CSARDVGGGIEQYF.